This T cell receptor beta chain was documented in a study of OX40 agonist ivuxolimab in advanced cancers. About the research overall: The eligibility criteria allowed prior anti-PD-1, anti-PD-L1 or anti-CTLA-4 therapy, and 40% had some.

The CDR3 totals 16 residues. V was trimmed by 2 bases and J by 6 bases, leaving 14 bases between them. The germline gives CDR1 MNHEY, CDR2 SVGAGI. Clones were read by immunoSEQ multiplex PCR, and TCRdb kept only the in-frame ones, dropping some. The repertoire holds about 100,000 clones, with around 91% as singletons. Study-wide results and caveats: Expanded peripheral T-cell antigen specificity went undetermined. Patients with a partial response at 0.1-3.0 mg/kg had among the lowest clonal expansion. Fewer expanded clones were found on average in CD4+ than in CD8+ T cells.

In the case of this clone: Its specificity is not known.

The clonotype was recovered from an adult with an advanced solid tumor such as melanoma, head and neck, liver or kidney cancer. This chain joins TRBV6-5 and TRBJ1-6, with D maybe TRBD1 (6 bases). Sequencing used CD4+ or CD8+ T cells sorted from blood, obtained in a trial of the OX40 agonist ivuxolimab. This chain's CDR3 is CASSYQQQGLNSPLHF. DNA for the CDR3: TGTGCCAGCAGTTACCAACAACAGGGTCTTAATTCACCCCTCCACTTT.